One and the same sample provided the 3 T cell receptor beta chains below, sequenced in a study of shared T cell receptors in the human thymus. Sequenced by immunoSEQ multiplex PCR; TCRdb stores in-frame clones only, minus some. Here the sample spans hundreds of thousands of clones, 80% to 90% being singletons. These data were also reused for a study on human thymus T cells.

The sample consisted of thymocytes. Every receptor here comes from a girl in the first two years of life with a congenital heart defect.

This chain uses TRBV10-3 with TRBJ2-7, with a possible D match to TRBD1 (8 bases). The germline V gene has CDR1 ENHRY and CDR2 SYGVKD. The CDR3 totals 17 residues. Between the trimmed V and J ends, which lost 0 bases and 4 bases, there was a span of 19 bases. Written as DNA, the CDR3 is TGTGCCATCAGTGAGTCTCGGGGGGACAGGTGGGAATACGAGCAGTACTTC. Protein: CAISESRGDRWEYEQYF.

The V call is TRBV7-2, the J call TRBJ2-3; 8 bases fit TRBD2. The CDR3 covers 17 residues. Germline V gene sequence: CDR1 SGHTA, CDR2 FQGNSA. V gave up 1 base and J gave up 2 bases; unmatched junction bases: 8. For the CDR3, the DNA is TGTGCCAGCAGCTTAGTTCTGCGGGGGGCCTACACAGATACGCAGTATTTT. This gives the protein CASSLVLRGAYTDTQYF.

The sample holds one count of this clone. V is TRBV7-2 and J is TRBJ1-3, with 7 bases that match TRBD1. The CDR3 covers 12 residues. Per the germline V gene, CDR1 is SGHTA and CDR2 is FQGNSA. V lost 5 bases, J lost 11 bases, and 6 bases stayed unmatched. Here the CDR3 reads CASSTRDSPIYF. In DNA, the CDR3 is TGTGCCAGCAGCACCCGGGACAGCCCCATATATTTT.